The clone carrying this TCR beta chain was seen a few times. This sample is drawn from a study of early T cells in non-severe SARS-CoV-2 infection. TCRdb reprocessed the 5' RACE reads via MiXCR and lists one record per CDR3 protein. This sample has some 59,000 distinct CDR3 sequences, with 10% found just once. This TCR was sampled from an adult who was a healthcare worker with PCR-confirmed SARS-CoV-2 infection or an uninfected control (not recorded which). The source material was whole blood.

The CDR3 DNA follows: TGTGCCAGCAGCTTGGGGCCTTACAGGGATTCACCCCTCCACTTT. Translating it yields CASSLGPYRDSPLHF. The V and J genes are TRBV5-8 and TRBJ1-6; tentatively, D is TRBD1 (6 bases). CDR1 and CDR2 from the germline V gene are SGHTS and YDEGEE. Trimming cost V 0 bases and J 8 bases, with 12 bases left between them. The CDR3 runs 15 residues.